These T cell receptor beta chains were read from a single sample in a study of untreated major depressive disorder. Measured with immunoSEQ multiplex PCR; TCRdb has only the in-frame clones, and not every one. Among more than 20,000 clones listed, roughly 93% were seen once. The sample was CD4+ T cells from PBMCs. Receptor source: a man in his thirties or forties in good health. Both conserved end residues are part of each CDR3. The D gene is left open where the match is weak. The listing skips clone size in some rows; elsewhere it reads once, few, many or a size class.

V gene: TRBV2
J gene: TRBJ1-4
clone size: -
D gene: TRBD1
CDR3 DNA: TGTGCCAGCAGTGTTTCGGGACAGGGAGGCGAAAAACTGTTTTTT
CDR3 protein: CASSVSGQGGEKLFF

V gene: TRBV18
J gene: TRBJ1-5
clone size: -
D gene: -
CDR3 DNA: TGTGCCAGCTCACCACCGGGAGGGGTCAATCAGCCCCAGCATTTT
CDR3 protein: CASSPPGGVNQPQHF

V gene: TRBV4-2
J gene: TRBJ2-7
clone size: -
D gene: TRBD2
CDR3 DNA: TGTGCCAGCAGCCCTAGCGGCCTCTACGAGCAGTACTTC
CDR3 protein: CASSPSGLYEQYF

V gene: TRBV6-5
J gene: TRBJ2-2
clone size: -
D gene: TRBD1
CDR3 DNA: TGTGCCAGCAGTTGGGACAGGGCCGGGGAGCTGTTTTTT
CDR3 protein: CASSWDRAGELFF

V gene: TRBV27
J gene: TRBJ2-7
clone size: -
D gene: -
CDR3 DNA: TGTGCCAGCAGTGCCCCAGGGTACGAGCAGTACTTC
CDR3 protein: CASSAPGYEQYF

V gene: TRBV28
J gene: TRBJ1-2
clone size: -
D gene: TRBD1
CDR3 DNA: TGTGCCAGCAGTTTCCCAACAATAGGACAGGGGGGGAAGGGCTACACCTTC
CDR3 protein: CASSFPTIGQGGKGYTF

V gene: TRBV11-3
J gene: TRBJ2-1
clone size: -
D gene: -
CDR3 DNA: TGTGCCAGCAGCCTCCCTTCTAGGAATGAGCAGTTCTTC
CDR3 protein: CASSLPSRNEQFF

V gene: TRBV7-2
J gene: TRBJ1-2
clone size: -
D gene: TRBD1
CDR3 DNA: TGTGCCAGCAGCCCTACGGACAGGGGAGGCTACACCTTC
CDR3 protein: CASSPTDRGGYTF

V gene: TRBV14
J gene: TRBJ2-2
clone size: -
D gene: TRBD2
CDR3 DNA: TGTGCCAGCAGTCTTCGACTAGCGGGAGGATCCGCGAACACCGGGGAGCTGTTTTTT
CDR3 protein: CASSLRLAGGSANTGELFF

V gene: TRBV4-2
J gene: TRBJ1-3
clone size: -
D gene: -
CDR3 DNA: TGTGCCAGCAGTACAGCCTCTGGAAACACCATATATTTT
CDR3 protein: CASSTASGNTIYF

V gene: TRBV7-2
J gene: TRBJ2-2
clone size: -
D gene: -
CDR3 DNA: TGTGCCAGCAGCTTGGGACTCCTCACCGGGGAGCTGTTTTTT
CDR3 protein: CASSLGLLTGELFF

V gene: TRBV19
J gene: TRBJ2-1
clone size: -
D gene: TRBD1
CDR3 DNA: TGTGCCAGTACCCCGACAGGGGAATACTACAATGAGCAGTTCTTC
CDR3 protein: CASTPTGEYYNEQFF

V gene: TRBV20-1
J gene: TRBJ1-3
clone size: -
D gene: -
CDR3 DNA: TGCAGTGCTTTCTCTGGAAACACCATATATTTT
CDR3 protein: CSAFSGNTIYF

V gene: TRBV29-1
J gene: TRBJ2-3
clone size: once
D gene: -
CDR3 DNA: TGCAGCGCTGAAAAGGGTTTAGGGTCAGATACGCAGTATTTT
CDR3 protein: CSAEKGLGSDTQYF

V gene: TRBV29-1
J gene: TRBJ2-1
clone size: -
D gene: -
CDR3 DNA: TGCAGCGTGGGGGCGGACACTTTCAATGAGCAGTTCTTC
CDR3 protein: CSVGADTFNEQFF

V gene: TRBV5-6
J gene: TRBJ2-1
clone size: -
D gene: TRBD2
CDR3 DNA: TGTGCCAGCAGCCGACCCAGCGGGAGGGCCGGTAACAATGAGCAGTTCTTC
CDR3 protein: CASSRPSGRAGNNEQFF

V gene: TRBV7-6
J gene: TRBJ2-3
clone size: -
D gene: -
CDR3 DNA: TGTGCCAGCAGCTCACCGCCAGGCGCTAGCACAGATACGCAGTATTTT
CDR3 protein: CASSSPPGASTDTQYF

V gene: TRBV4-1
J gene: TRBJ2-6
clone size: -
D gene: TRBD1
CDR3 DNA: TGCGCCAGCAGCCCGCCCTGGTTACGGGACAGGGGCCCTTCTGGGGCCAACGTCCTGACTTTC
CDR3 protein: CASSPPWLRDRGPSGANVLTF

V gene: TRBV7-2
J gene: TRBJ2-5
clone size: -
D gene: TRBD2
CDR3 DNA: TGTGCCAGCAGCTTAAAAACCCTAGCGGGAGGTTGGGAGACCCAGTACTTC
CDR3 protein: CASSLKTLAGGWETQYF

V gene: TRBV6-1
J gene: TRBJ1-1
clone size: -
D gene: -
CDR3 DNA: TGTGCCAGCAGTGAAGCTTTAGACCCCCAGATCCCTGAAGCTTTCTTT
CDR3 protein: CASSEALDPQIPEAFF

V gene: TRBV12-5
J gene: TRBJ2-5
clone size: -
D gene: TRBD2
CDR3 DNA: TGTGCTAGTGGTTTGGTACGGCCCGGGGGGCAAGAGACCCAGTACTTC
CDR3 protein: CASGLVRPGGQETQYF

V gene: TRBV7-2
J gene: TRBJ1-2
clone size: -
D gene: -
CDR3 DNA: TGTGCCAGCCGACGTGGCGGGCTAAACTATGGCTACACCTTC
CDR3 protein: CASRRGGLNYGYTF

V gene: TRBV7-9
J gene: TRBJ1-1
clone size: -
D gene: -
CDR3 DNA: TGTGCCAGCAGCTTACCGAGCACTGAAGCTTTCTTT
CDR3 protein: CASSLPSTEAFF

V gene: TRBV2
J gene: TRBJ2-7
clone size: -
D gene: -
CDR3 DNA: TGTGCCAGCAGGAACAGAGCCTACGAGCAGTACTTC
CDR3 protein: CASRNRAYEQYF

V gene: TRBV6-1
J gene: TRBJ1-1
clone size: -
D gene: -
CDR3 DNA: TGTGCCAGCAGTGAAGGTATGAACACTGAAGCTTTCTTT
CDR3 protein: CASSEGMNTEAFF

V gene: TRBV5-1
J gene: TRBJ2-5
clone size: -
D gene: -
CDR3 DNA: TGCGCCAGCTCTCCGGGTCCCGTTGAGACCCAGTACTTC
CDR3 protein: CASSPGPVETQYF

V gene: TRBV4-3
J gene: TRBJ2-3
clone size: -
D gene: TRBD1
CDR3 DNA: TGCGCCAGCAGCCAAGGGACAGGGGGCACGACAGATACGCAGTATTTT
CDR3 protein: CASSQGTGGTTDTQYF

V gene: TRBV25-1
J gene: TRBJ2-3
clone size: -
D gene: -
CDR3 DNA: TGTGCCAGCAGTTATACAGATACGCAGTATTTT
CDR3 protein: CASSYTDTQYF

V gene: TRBV4-3
J gene: TRBJ1-2
clone size: -
D gene: -
CDR3 DNA: TGCGCCAGCAGCCAAAGCTTAACGCAGGTTCATGGCTACACCTTC
CDR3 protein: CASSQSLTQVHGYTF